What follows is one T cell receptor (beta chain) and its context. Its matching antigen is unknown. TCRdb keeps only in-frame clones here, not all; method: immunoSEQ multiplex PCR. Of around 15,000 clones listed, around 50% are singletons. The J segment lost 5 bases and the V segment lost 0 bases, leaving 6 bases of the junction unmatched. CDR1 and CDR2 from the germline V gene are ENHRY and SYGVKD. The CDR3 runs to 16 residues. This sample was taken from a study of radiation and T cells in renal cell carcinoma. General study results and limits: Intratumoral heterogeneity was not captured in these approximately 1 g regions.

As for treatment: treatment-naive control, cytoreductive nephrectomy. Treatment-naive patients without radiation supplied the control tumors at nephrectomy. Clear cell pathology was present in this patient's renal cell carcinoma. Control tumors came from several females and roughly twelve males, aged 40 to 82. The TCR sequence derives from a man aged 45-65 years with renal cell carcinoma. Sequencing used tumor tissue, obtained from a patient whose treatment was nephrectomy without radiotherapy. The chain joins TRBV10-3 to TRBJ2-3, with TRBD2 identical over 9 bases. The CDR3, as DNA: TGTGCCATCAGTGAGTCGAATCGCGGGGGGGGAGATACGCAGTATTTT. Protein: CAISESNRGGGDTQYF.